This TCR beta chain was captured by sequencing in a study of Graves' ophthalmopathy and Graves' hyperthyroidism listed by TCRdb under 2018. Some background on the complete study: Peripheral blood was collected before any treatment was given, at the time of initial diagnosis. TCR beta repertoire signatures were used to distinguish Graves' ophthalmopathy from Graves' hyperthyroidism and to predict progression to ophthalmopathy. In total, under 150 blood samples were TCR-sequenced: approximately 42 ophthalmopathy, roughly 77 hyperthyroidism and approximately 17 hyperthyroidism-to-ophthalmopathy patients. To explore V-J signatures that separate ophthalmopathy from hyperthyroidism, a discovery set of around 97 patients was enrolled, consisting of about 41 with ophthalmopathy and around 57 with stable hyperthyroidism. The independent validation cohort included approximately 19 hyperthyroidism patients plus 17 patients who later progressed from hyperthyroidism to ophthalmopathy. In roughly 6 hyperthyroidism patients, the T-cell repertoire of thyroid tissue was compared with the T-cell repertoire of blood. After sampling, hyperthyroidism patients received methimazole starting at 30 mg daily, and ophthalmopathy patients received high-dose intravenous methylprednisolone.

The ophthalmopathy patients had moderately to severely active disease, with a Clinical Activity Score of 3 or higher, a NOSPECS grade of 4 or higher, and a disease duration of less than 3 months. Patients were excluded if they had other autoimmune diseases, uncontrolled infections, pregnancy or lactation. Clinical symptoms, serum thyroxine, TRAb, thyroid ultrasound and orbital computed tomography formed the basis of the diagnosis. Using Ficoll-Paque density gradient centrifugation, PBMCs were isolated from about 9.4 ml of fresh peripheral blood. Trizol reagent was used to extract the total RNA, and its quality was then checked on an Agilent 2100 Bioanalyzer. The sample holds many counts of this clonotype. This receptor's antigen is unknown. Base qualities were left out, and no much larger clone turns up one base away. For repertoire sequencing, the TCR beta CDR3 regions were amplified from RNA transcripts. The first round of RT-PCR was done with HTBI primers and the Qiagen OneStep RT-PCR kit, and was followed by a second round of multiplex PCR, then size selection and purification. Sequencing of the libraries was carried out on an Illumina HiSeq2000 in paired-end mode with 100 bp reads. As for the original processing: SOAPnuke was used to process the reads, removing any read that contained adapters or uncalled bases, had a mean Phred below 15, or lacked an exact match to the constant primer or identifier. COPE v1.2.5 was used to merge high-quality paired reads. Each unique nucleotide sequence was defined as a clonotype, and clonotypes were aligned to IMGT TRB V, D and J references with MiTCR v1.1. The analysis was limited to V-J combinations with a frequency above 0.0001, which together covered just over 98% of the repertoires. For each V-J combination, a TCR clonal expansion and chaos score was defined as F50 clonal expansion divided by the chaos observed in the TCRdist matrix. Features were reduced by Welch's t-statistics and random forest to around 14 V-J combinations, which fed a naive Bayes classifier. Thyroid-blood repertoire similarity was quantified with the Morisita-Horn index. The raw public reads went through TCRdb reprocessing: fastp at Q25, MiXCR clone calling, in-frame beta chains kept. Merged by CDR3 protein, the rows form single entries marked with the most common genes and DNA. The V and J calls and clone size come from TCRdb's table, not from the authors' own analysis. For this sample there are 300,000 or so distinct CDR3 sequences; roughly 15% appear just once. The ten biggest clones cover 10% to 15% of the sample.

What the authors observed across the whole study: The 13-signature model separated ophthalmopathy from stable hyperthyroidism with about 86% sensitivity and about 81% specificity in cross-validation, and 80%/75% in the test set. Sample size was not predetermined statistically, and investigators were not blinded to group allocation. In validation, the model predicted ophthalmopathy progression with about 71% sensitivity and less than 80% specificity; roughly eleven predicted patients were CT-confirmed with GO in a median of about 6.2 months. Most expanded thyroid clonotypes with frequency above 0.001 were also detected in blood, suggesting blood repertoires may reflect the thyroid immune response.

The receptor comes from an adult man with Graves' ophthalmopathy. Specimen: peripheral blood.

CDR3 loop: CASSITGNQPQHF. The bases are TGTGCCAGCAGTATTACAGGGAATCAGCCCCAGCATTTT. In this chain, TRBV6-2 or TRBV6-3 is recombined with TRBJ1-5; TRBD1 is a weak D gene call, 6 bases matching. The germline V gene supplies CDR1 MNHEY and CDR2 SVGEGT. V sheds 5 bases and J sheds 4 bases, leaving 9 bases between their ends. The CDR3 covers 13 residues, taking in both the cysteine and the phenylalanine. Only the CDR3 part of the read is kept: 39 bases, read in frame from the first base.